This TCR beta chain stems from a study of shared clonotypes between healthy human individuals. Study results and limitations: Since donors were few, the genetic and exposure-history diversity represented was limited.

As for this clone: The antigen is unknown.

The assay ran at deep level. The authors split each subset's genomic DNA evenly across several immunoSEQ plates. The data were produced by immunoSEQ multiplex PCR, yet TCRdb's version contains in-frame clones alone and is incomplete. Among around 2.5 million clones listed, 93% were seen once. The clonotype originates from a young man in good health. Some clones in this sample may be carry-over from other donors' samples. What was sequenced was naive CD4+ T cells from PBMCs. Subset indicated: CD45RA+ positively selected.

Here the CDR3 DNA reads TGTGCTAGTAAGTATGGCTACACCTTC. Its protein is CASKYGYTF. The V call is TRBV12-5, the J call TRBJ1-2, with unresolved D. This CDR3 spans 9 amino acids. In germline, CDR1 is LGHNT, CDR2 FRNRAP. The ends were cut back, 8 bases at V and 5 bases at J, with 3 bases in the middle.